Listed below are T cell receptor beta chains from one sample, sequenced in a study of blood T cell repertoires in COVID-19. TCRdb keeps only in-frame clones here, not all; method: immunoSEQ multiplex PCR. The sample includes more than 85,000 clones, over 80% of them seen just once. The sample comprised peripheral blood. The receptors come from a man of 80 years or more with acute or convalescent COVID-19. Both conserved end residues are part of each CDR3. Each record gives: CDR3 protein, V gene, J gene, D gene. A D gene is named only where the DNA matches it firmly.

CASSLPGGMYNEQFF	TRBV5-6	TRBJ2-1	TRBD2
CASSFDTEAFF	TRBV28	TRBJ1-1	-
CASSLVQVVWNTEAFF	TRBV7-6	TRBJ1-1	-
CASSLGGTGGYEQYF	TRBV19	TRBJ2-7	TRBD1
CASRPGLKTDTQYF	TRBV6-5	TRBJ2-3	-
CASRAGANYEQYF	TRBV13	TRBJ2-7	-
CATLGTSSYEQYF	TRBV19	TRBJ2-7	-
CASTVTGGLGQPQHF	TRBV6-5	TRBJ1-5	-
CASTDDMNTEAFF	TRBV19	TRBJ1-1	-
CASTLDRGLKANYGYTF	TRBV7-2	TRBJ1-2	-
CASSLRGGGGTDTQYF	TRBV6-5	TRBJ2-3	-
CASSRDLGLAKNIQYF	TRBV6-2/TRBV6-3	TRBJ2-4	-
CASSYGTGGGKLFF	TRBV11-2	TRBJ1-4	TRBD1
CASSVVRGSGYTF	TRBV9	TRBJ1-2	-
CASRPAQPNEKLFF	TRBV7-2	TRBJ1-4	-
CASNGGMNTGELFF	TRBV19	TRBJ2-2	-
CASKRAGQPQHF	TRBV6-5	TRBJ1-5	-
CAWSVPVQEQYF	TRBV30	TRBJ2-3	-
CASSPGGQGNEKLFF	TRBV28	TRBJ1-4	TRBD1
CASSGPGTVGNTIYF	TRBV9	TRBJ1-3	TRBD1
CASSAGQSYNEKLFF	TRBV18	TRBJ1-4	-
CASSPPRQGYSPLHF	TRBV28	TRBJ1-6	-
CASSLRDTAGLYEQYF	TRBV27	TRBJ2-7	-
CASSLGPAGRTNEKLFF	TRBV5-1	TRBJ1-4	-
CASASGRVTEQYF	TRBV12-3/TRBV12-4	TRBJ2-7	TRBD2
CASSPFTGELFF	TRBV5-6	TRBJ2-2	-
CASSFSSGMNQPQHF	TRBV7-2	TRBJ1-5	-
CASSLNRGGQETQYF	TRBV28	TRBJ2-5	-
CASRPGGTLSYEQYF	TRBV6-6	TRBJ2-7	-
CASNRDVVSGELFF	TRBV19	TRBJ2-2	-
CASSSDRGPHQPQHF	TRBV9	TRBJ1-5	TRBD1
CASSRPTGIGDTGELFF	TRBV5-1	TRBJ2-2	TRBD1
CASSLPGTVYEQYF	TRBV28	TRBJ2-7	TRBD1
CASSSNTVRGLTEAFF	TRBV11-3	TRBJ1-1	TRBD1
CASSPKQGLGEKLFF	TRBV7-2	TRBJ1-4	-
CASSKEGASGPYNEQFF	TRBV21-1	TRBJ2-1	-
CAWSDRVPFEAFF	TRBV30	TRBJ1-1	TRBD1
CSASWSRGSTDTQYF	TRBV20-1	TRBJ2-3	-
CASSLGQSYNEQFF	TRBV5-4	TRBJ2-1	-
CASSSLLGTSGADEQFF	TRBV3-1/TRBV3-2	TRBJ2-1	TRBD2
CASGSFQGRDQPQHF	TRBV12-5	TRBJ1-5	-
CASSQSLYNYGYTF	TRBV4-1	TRBJ1-2	-
CASSFNRLGRPDSGNTIYF	TRBV5-6	TRBJ1-3	-
CASSLERLNTGELFF	TRBV11-2	TRBJ2-2	-
CATSDPLSTDTQYF	TRBV24-1	TRBJ2-3	-
CASRGERGYHNEQFF	TRBV2	TRBJ2-1	TRBD2
CASSQDALSYEQYF	TRBV4-3	TRBJ2-7	-
CASSWDRGSEQYF	TRBV11-2	TRBJ2-7	TRBD1
CASSVTGMNTEAFF	TRBV7-9	TRBJ1-1	-
CASSAGIVATNEKLFF	TRBV5-1	TRBJ1-4	-
CASSSGVLSNQPQHF	TRBV6-6	TRBJ1-5	-
CATRLPSGIRDNEQFF	TRBV24-1	TRBJ2-1	TRBD2
CASSLGTGRHYGYTF	TRBV11-2	TRBJ1-2	TRBD1
CASSPGTGGSEQFF	TRBV6-2/TRBV6-3	TRBJ2-1	TRBD1
CASTLSNQPQHF	TRBV12-3/TRBV12-4	TRBJ1-5	-